The 3 T cell receptor beta chains presented below share a single source sample, sequenced in a study of post-analysis software for immune sequencing data. General study findings and limits: Elevated frequency relative to controls characterized 4 or 5 TRBV segments in patients, TRBV5-6, TRBV5-1 and TRBV20-1 among them.

cDNA libraries of TCR beta carried unique molecular identifiers. TCRdb recomputed calls from the PCR reads with MiXCR, one row per CDR3 protein. This table holds hundreds of thousands of distinct CDR3 sequences, roughly 27% found once. Their antigen targets remain unknown. Sequenced sample: blood. These receptors came from a girl aged 10-17 years with multiple sclerosis.

CDR3 bases: TGCAGCGCCGTCCGGTTGGGCGGTACTGAAGCTTTCTTT. Its translation is CSAVRLGGTEAFF. This chain connects TRBV29-1 to TRBJ1-1, with D uncertain. Per germline, CDR1 SQVTM and CDR2 ANQGSEA. The length of the CDR3 is 13 residues. V lost 7 bases to trimming and J lost 5 bases, with 17 bases between them.

This clonotype has only a few counts. This chain uses TRBV7-9 with TRBJ1-4; possible D gene TRBD1, 5 bases. This CDR3 comprises 14 residues. Germline values: CDR1 SEHNR, CDR2 FQNEAQ (reference sequence). V was pared by 5 bases and J by 3 bases, with 10 bases between. DNA of the CDR3: TGTGCCAGCAGCCCCGGGACCTCTAATGAAAAACTGTTTTTT. Protein product: CASSPGTSNEKLFF.

This clonotype was counted between two and nine times. The chain employs TRBV12-3 or TRBV12-4 and TRBJ1-2; 8 nucleotides align to TRBD1. With V trimmed by 6 bases and J by 4 bases, 4 bases remained unmatched. This CDR3 contains 13 residues. DNA of the CDR3: TGTGCCAGCAGGACAGGGGAAGGCTATGGCTACACCTTC. Protein sequence: CASRTGEGYGYTF.